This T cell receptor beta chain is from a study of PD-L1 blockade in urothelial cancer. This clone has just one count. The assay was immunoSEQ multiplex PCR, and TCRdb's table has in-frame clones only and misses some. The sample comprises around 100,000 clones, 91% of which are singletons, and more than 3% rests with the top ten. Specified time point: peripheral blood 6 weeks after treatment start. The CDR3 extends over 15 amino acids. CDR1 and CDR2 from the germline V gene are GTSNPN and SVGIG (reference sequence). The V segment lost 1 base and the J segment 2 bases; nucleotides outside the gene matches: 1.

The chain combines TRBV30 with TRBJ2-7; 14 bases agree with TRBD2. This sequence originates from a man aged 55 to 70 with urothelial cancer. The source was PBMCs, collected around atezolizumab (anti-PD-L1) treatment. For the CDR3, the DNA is TGTGCCTGGAGTGGGGGACTAGCGGGGGCCTACGAGCAGTACTTC. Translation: CAWSGGLAGAYEQYF.